Shown below are 17 T cell receptor beta chains from a single sample sequenced in a study of T cells in Graves' hyperthyroidism and ophthalmopathy. The investigators amplified TCR beta CDR3 regions from RNA transcripts. The TCR CDR3 first-round RT-PCR relied on the HTBI primer set. TCRdb redid the calling of the multiplex PCR reads with MiXCR, one entry per CDR3 protein. The sample consists of approximately 330,000 distinct CDR3 sequences, approximately 14% of them appearing once. Material: blood. Receptor source: a woman aged 40-49 years with Graves' ophthalmopathy.

For the CDR3, the DNA is TGTGCCAGCAGCCAAAGTACCCTCGGGGAGCTGTTTTTT. Its protein product is CASSQSTLGELFF. The V gene is TRBV3-1, the J gene TRBJ2-2, with D unresolved. Germline V gene lookup returns CDR1 LGHDT and CDR2 YNNKEL (reference sequence). Between the trimmed V and J ends, which lost 2 bases and 7 bases, there was a span of 8 bases. The CDR3 contains 13 residues.

This clonotype was observed at least ten times. The chain carries TRBV6-1 and TRBJ2-5, with D possibly being TRBD1 or TRBD2 (5 bases each). Germline V gene lookup returns CDR1 MNHNS and CDR2 SASEGT. The CDR3 spans 15 residues. Trimming removed 7 bases from V and 1 base from J, with 16 bases in between. This CDR3 is CASIPPLGTQETQYF. The CDR3 bases are TGTGCCAGCATCCCCCCCCTCGGGACCCAAGAGACCCAGTACTTC.

This clonotype has only a few counts. This chain joins TRBV3-1 and TRBJ2-1; 14 nucleotides agree with TRBD2. The CDR3 covers 16 residues. Trimming took 5 bases from V and 9 from J; bases not matched to a gene: 9. Germline lookup yields CDR1 LGHDT and CDR2 YNNKEL (reference sequence). The CDR3 loop is CASSARTSGRRSEQFF. The CDR3 coding sequence is TGTGCCAGCAGCGCCCGGACTAGCGGGAGGAGGAGTGAGCAGTTCTTC.

This clonotype was recorded many times. This rearrangement joins TRBV10-2 to TRBJ2-1; D gene ambiguous. This CDR3 is 13 amino acids long. CDR1 and CDR2 from the germline V gene are WSHSY and SAAADI. Deletions cut 2 bases from V and 5 bases from J, with 7 bases between. The DNA for the CDR3 is TGCGCCAGCAGTGAGGTACTAAACAATGAGCAGTTCTTC. Translation gives CASSEVLNNEQFF.

This clonotype came up many times. The chain recombines TRBV5-8 with TRBJ1-1; D ambiguous. The ends were cut back, 0 bases at V and 0 bases at J, with 6 bases in the middle. The length of the CDR3 is 14 residues. The germline V gene encodes CDR1 SGHTS and CDR2 YDEGEE. CDR3 sequence: CASSLEQLNTEAFF. CDR3 DNA: TGTGCCAGCAGCTTGGAACAGCTGAACACTGAAGCTTTCTTT.

This clonotype has only a few counts. The rearrangement links TRBV7-8 to TRBJ1-2; 8 bases align to TRBD1. With 5 bases clipped from V and 2 bases from J, the junction kept 7 bases outside the gene matches. Germline V CDR1 and CDR2: SGHVS, FQNEAQ. CDR3 length equals 15 residues. The CDR3: CASSVGTGRNYGYTF. For the CDR3, the DNA is TGTGCCAGCAGCGTTGGGACAGGTAGAAACTATGGCTACACCTTC.

The chain is built from TRBV25-1 and TRBJ2-7; D is perhaps TRBD2 (6 bases). Germline V gene sequence: CDR1 MGHDK, CDR2 SYGVNS. Trimming pared 6 bases from V and 3 bases from J, leaving 12 bases between. This CDR3 has 13 amino acids. This chain's CDR3 is CASSHGSGYEQYF. The DNA of the CDR3 is TGTGCCAGCAGCCACGGGAGCGGCTACGAGCAGTACTTC.

This clonotype was detected ten times or more. The chain carries TRBV14 and TRBJ2-3; D not certain. Trimming shortened V by 1 base and J by 10 bases, and 6 bases separated the two germline ends. The V gene's germline CDR1 is SGHDN and CDR2 FVKESK. There are 11 residues in the CDR3. DNA of the CDR3: TGTGCCAGCAGCCAAGTAACCGCGCAGTATTTT. Protein: CASSQVTAQYF.

This clonotype was recorded at least ten times. The chain employs TRBV2 and TRBJ1-1; D is undetermined. This CDR3 is 12 amino acids long. Germline assignment: CDR1 SNHLY and CDR2 FYNNEI. With 3 bases removed from V and 7 bases from J, the gap between germline ends came to 9 bases. This CDR3 is CASSELYLEAFF. The CDR3 nucleotides are TGTGCCAGCAGTGAGCTGTATCTTGAAGCTTTCTTT.

In this sample, this clonotype turned up many times. The chain carries TRBV20-1 and TRBJ1-1; D remains unclear. The CDR3 extends over 12 amino acids. Trimming left V 2 bases short and J 7 bases short, with 11 bases between. Germline CDR1 DFQATT, CDR2 SNEGSKA (reference sequence). This CDR3 is CSARLPRDEAFF. In nucleotides, the CDR3 is TGCAGTGCTAGACTCCCCCGGGATGAAGCTTTCTTT.

This clonotype was recorded at least ten times. The chain joins TRBV7-9 to TRBJ2-6; D remains ambiguous. The CDR3 spans 15 residues. Germline CDR1 and CDR2: SEHNR and FQNEAQ (reference sequence). V shed 5 bases and J shed 0 bases, with 8 bases lying between them. CDR3 in amino acids: CASSPVDSGANVLTF. DNA of the CDR3: TGTGCCAGCAGCCCTGTGGACTCTGGGGCCAACGTCCTGACTTTC.

The chain has TRBV27 and TRBJ2-7, with 7 nucleotides matching TRBD1. Unmatched junction bases numbered 7, after V lost 4 bases and J lost 4 bases. Germline lookup yields CDR1 MNHEY and CDR2 SMNVEV (reference sequence). The length of the CDR3 is 14 residues. The CDR3: CASSSDGTAYEQYF. CDR3 nucleotides: TGTGCCAGCAGTTCCGACGGGACAGCTTACGAGCAGTACTTC.

This clonotype was counted only a few times. V and J are TRBV6-2 or TRBV6-3 and TRBJ1-5; 10 nucleotides line up with TRBD1. From germline, CDR1 is MNHEY and CDR2 SVGEGT. V shed 5 bases, J shed 5 bases, and the junction held 9 bases outside the gene matches. This CDR3 has 16 residues. CDR3 sequence: CASSRTGGSMYQPQHF. The CDR3 DNA is TGTGCCAGCAGTCGGACAGGGGGAAGTATGTATCAGCCCCAGCATTTT.

This clonotype was counted between two and nine times. The rearrangement links TRBV7-9 to TRBJ1-1; D is ambiguous. The CDR3 totals 15 residues. With 2 bases removed from V and 0 bases from J, the gap between germline ends came to 10 bases. Germline V gene lookup returns CDR1 SEHNR and CDR2 FQNEAQ (reference sequence). DNA for the CDR3: TGTGCCAGCAGCTTACGAGGGAACATGAACACTGAAGCTTTCTTT. It specifies CASSLRGNMNTEAFF.

This clonotype has a count of ten or more. The chain couples TRBV3-1 to TRBJ2-1; TRBD1 matches 7 bases. Germline lookup yields CDR1 LGHDT and CDR2 YNNKEL (reference sequence). The V gene end was trimmed by 0 bases and the J gene end by 5 bases; junction bases not matched to a gene: 4. This CDR3 is built from 15 residues. Here the CDR3 DNA reads TGTGCCAGCAGCCAAGATCAACAGGGGAACAATGAGCAGTTCTTC. Translating gives CASSQDQQGNNEQFF.

This clonotype was seen many times. The V and J genes are TRBV12-5 and TRBJ1-2; D gene ambiguous. The CDR3 consists of 11 residues. Germline CDR1 LGHNT, CDR2 FRNRAP. V lost 6 bases, J lost 13 bases, and 15 bases lay in between. The CDR3 sequence is CASGKDSMGTF. The DNA of the CDR3 is TGTGCTAGTGGAAAGGACTCAATGGGCACCTTC.

This clonotype was seen at least ten times. This chain connects TRBV2 to TRBJ2-5; 11 nucleotides match TRBD2. With V trimmed by 6 bases and J by 3 bases, 3 bases remained unmatched. From germline, CDR1 is SNHLY and CDR2 FYNNEI. This CDR3 spans 14 amino acids. CDR3 region: CASRELAGEETQYF. In DNA form, the CDR3 reads TGTGCCAGCAGAGAACTAGCGGGAGAAGAGACCCAGTACTTC.